These T cell receptor beta chains were read from a single sample in a study of shared clonotypes between healthy human individuals. Sequencing used immunoSEQ multiplex PCR; TCRdb keeps in-frame clones, though not all of them. This sample has around 1,100,000 clones, with approximately 80% found just once. Sequencing input: memory CD4+ T cells from PBMCs. These receptors all come from a man aged 18-30 years in good health. Some clones in this sample may be carry-over from other donors' samples. The CDR3 runs from the conserved cysteine through the conserved F or W. A D gene is named only where the DNA matches it firmly. Not all rows give a size; the values are once, few, many and, for expanded clones, a class.

clone_size,d_call,v_call,j_call,cdr3_nt,cdr3_aa
once,TRBD1,TRBV18,TRBJ2-7,TGTGCCAGCTCAACCGGGACAGGGAGTTACGAGCAGTACTTC,CASSTGTGSYEQYF
NA,NA,TRBV30,TRBJ2-7,TGTGCCTGGAGCGGGACCTCCTACGAGCAGTACTTC,CAWSGTSYEQYF
NA,TRBD2,TRBV4-1,TRBJ2-5,TGCGCCAGCAGCCAATTGGGACTAGCGGGGGGGGCGGAGACCCAGTACTTC,CASSQLGLAGGAETQYF
NA,TRBD1,TRBV14,TRBJ1-2,TGTGCCAGCAGCCAAGGTGGGACAGGGGGACTCTCGGTGTCCGGCTACACCTTC,CASSQGGTGGLSVSGYTF
NA,TRBD2,TRBV6-1,TRBJ2-5,TGTGCCAGCAGCGGACTAGCGAACATACAAGAGACCCAGTACTTC,CASSGLANIQETQYF
NA,TRBD1,TRBV11-3,TRBJ2-3,TGTGCCAGCAGCCCAGGGACAGGGTCACACACAGATACGCAGTATTTT,CASSPGTGSHTDTQYF
NA,NA,TRBV12-1,TRBJ2-5,TGTGCCAGCAGCGTCCGGGACCACCAAGAGACCCAGTACTTC,CASSVRDHQETQYF
NA,NA,TRBV5-4,TRBJ2-3,TGTGCCAGCAGCTTAGACGGCTCAGATACGCAGTATTTT,CASSLDGSDTQYF
few,TRBD1,TRBV29-1,TRBJ2-7,TGCAGCGTCGCCGGGACAGGGGGCTTGGAGCAGTACTTC,CSVAGTGGLEQYF
few,NA,TRBV6-5,TRBJ2-7,TGTGCCAGCAGTTCCACCGCAAGCTCCTACGAGCAGTACTTC,CASSSTASSYEQYF
NA,NA,TRBV9,TRBJ1-1,TGTGCCAGCAGCGCTACAGGGATCCTAGTCACTGAAGCTTTCTTT,CASSATGILVTEAFF
NA,NA,TRBV28,TRBJ1-5,TGTGCCAGCAATCCTACTGGACTGACCCCCAATCAGCCCCAGCATTTT,CASNPTGLTPNQPQHF
NA,TRBD1,TRBV5-1,TRBJ2-5,TGCGCCAGCAGCTACCCGGGACAGTACAGCACGTACTTC,CASSYPGQYSTYF
NA,TRBD1,TRBV30,TRBJ1-5,TGTGCCTGGAGTGGGGGGACAGCAGTAAATCAGCCCCAGCATTTT,CAWSGGTAVNQPQHF
few,TRBD1,TRBV19,TRBJ2-3,TGTGCCAGTAGTACCCGGGACAGATTCACAGATACGCAGTATTTT,CASSTRDRFTDTQYF
NA,TRBD1,TRBV7-3,TRBJ1-6,TGTGCCAGCGGGACAGGGAATTCACCCCTCCACTTT,CASGTGNSPLHF
NA,TRBD2,TRBV4-2,TRBJ2-7,TGTGCCAGCAGCCAAGGGGGGGGTTTGGCGGGAGGTAGCGACGAGCAGTACTTC,CASSQGGGLAGGSDEQYF
few,NA,TRBV9,TRBJ2-1,TGTGCCAGCAGCTCCTTAAACCCTAGAGAGCAGTTCTTC,CASSSLNPREQFF
NA,NA,TRBV7-3,TRBJ1-1,TGTGCCAGCAGCTCACAGAGCGTGAACACTGAAGCTTTCTTT,CASSSQSVNTEAFF
many,TRBD1,TRBV28,TRBJ2-7,TGTGCCAGCAGTCCCCCCGGACAGGCCATCTACGAGCAGTACTTC,CASSPPGQAIYEQYF
NA,NA,TRBV2,TRBJ2-5,TGTGCCAGCAGTGAAATTTCAGAGCAAGAGACCCAGTACTTC,CASSEISEQETQYF
few,NA,TRBV15,TRBJ2-1,TGTGCCACCAGCAGAGATAAGCCTAGGCAGTACAATGAGCAGTTCTTC,CATSRDKPRQYNEQFF
NA,TRBD1,TRBV2,TRBJ1-5,TGTGCCAGCAGACCGGGACAGGGGGTCAATCAGCCCCAGCATTTT,CASRPGQGVNQPQHF
NA,TRBD2,TRBV9,TRBJ2-3,TGTGCCAGCAGCCTAGCGGGAGCAAATTCAGATACGCAGTATTTT,CASSLAGANSDTQYF
NA,TRBD2,TRBV28,TRBJ2-7,TGTGCCAGCAGGCCCGGGACTAACGCCTACGAGCAGTACTTC,CASRPGTNAYEQYF
NA,TRBD1,TRBV28,TRBJ2-7,TGTGCCAGCAGCCGATCCGGGACAGGGACGCCCAAGCAGTACTTC,CASSRSGTGTPKQYF
NA,NA,TRBV20-1,TRBJ2-7,TGCAGTGCTAGAGATCAGGGCGAGCAGTACTTC,CSARDQGEQYF
NA,TRBD2,TRBV5-1,TRBJ2-1,TGCGCCAGCAGTGGACTAGTCAACGATGAGCAGTTCTTC,CASSGLVNDEQFF
NA,NA,TRBV5-5,TRBJ2-3,TGTGCCAGCAAACAACAGGGCACAGATACGCAGTATTTT,CASKQQGTDTQYF
once,NA,TRBV28,TRBJ1-2,TGTGCCAGCGGCAGTGGCTACACCTTC,CASGSGYTF
NA,NA,TRBV28,TRBJ1-3,TGTGCCAGCAGCCCGGCGGGGGGGTTTGGAAACACCATATATTTT,CASSPAGGFGNTIYF
NA,TRBD2,TRBV4-1,TRBJ2-5,TGCGCCAGCAGCCAAGAAGAGGTAGCTAGCGGGATTGGAGAGACCCAGTACTTC,CASSQEEVASGIGETQYF
NA,NA,TRBV28,TRBJ1-5,TGTGCCAGCAGTTTGTGGAGCAATCAGCCCCAGCATTTT,CASSLWSNQPQHF
NA,NA,TRBV7-3,TRBJ2-3,TGTGCCAGCAGCTTATACGGAGGCGCCTCCACAGATACGCAGTATTTT,CASSLYGGASTDTQYF
NA,NA,TRBV7-2,TRBJ1-6,TGTGCCAGCAGCTTAGGCTTCGGGGTACCCCTCCACTTT,CASSLGFGVPLHF
NA,TRBD1,TRBV5-1,TRBJ2-1,TGCGCCAGCAGCTCTACCGGGACAGGCTCCTACAATGAGCAGTTCTTC,CASSSTGTGSYNEQFF
NA,TRBD2,TRBV5-6,TRBJ2-7,TGTGCCAGCAGCGCTGGGACTAGCGGGAGGCCCTACGAGCAGTACTTC,CASSAGTSGRPYEQYF
NA,NA,TRBV4-1,TRBJ2-2,TGCGCCAGCAGCCAAGGACGTCGGAACACCGGGGAGCTGTTTTTT,CASSQGRRNTGELFF
few,TRBD1,TRBV4-1,TRBJ2-7,TGCGCCAGCAGCCAGACCGGGACAGCACTCTACGAGCAGTACTTC,CASSQTGTALYEQYF
NA,TRBD2,TRBV19,TRBJ2-2,TGTGCCAGTAGAACGACAGCGGGGACCGGGGAGCTGTTTTTT,CASRTTAGTGELFF
NA,NA,TRBV29-1,TRBJ1-2,TGCAGCGTTGAAGGCCCGGGTGGACTGAACTATGGCTACACCTTC,CSVEGPGGLNYGYTF
once,TRBD2,TRBV6-5,TRBJ2-3,TGTGCCAGCAGTACTAGCGGTAGCACAGATACGCAGTATTTT,CASSTSGSTDTQYF
NA,NA,TRBV11-2,TRBJ1-1,TGTGCCAGCCGTTCCGCGAAAGCCACTGAAGCTTTCTTT,CASRSAKATEAFF